Following are 14 T cell receptor beta chains from one sample sequenced in a study of vaccination and CD4 T cells after COVID-19. This sample's treatment: approximately 9-day PBMC culture with coronavirus spike peptide pools or control peptides (ViraFEST assay). Sequenced with the Oncomine TCR Beta short-read assay was DNA taken from cultured CD4+ T cells. A single record per CDR3 protein comes from TCRdb applying MiXCR to the PCR reads. Seen here are 25,000 to 30,000 distinct CDR3 sequences, approximately 66% observed once, and the top ten hold around a sixth. These receptors are not linked to any known antigen. The sequencing here drew on CD4+ T cells from blood, cultured in vitro, taken after SARS-CoV-2 vaccination. The receptors were gathered from a human donor who received a COVID-19 vaccine.

V gene TRBV20-1 combines with J gene TRBJ2-7, with 8 bases fitting TRBD1. Per the germline V gene, CDR1 is DFQATT and CDR2 is SNEGSKA (reference sequence). The V gene end was trimmed by 6 bases and the J gene end by 3 bases; junction bases not matched to a gene: 10. The CDR3 is 14 residues long. The CDR3 region has the DNA TGCAGTGCAAAATCCCCACAGGGGGACTACGAGCAGTACTTC. Translating gives CSAKSPQGDYEQYF.

This clonotype was found a few times. The rearrangement links TRBV24-1 to TRBJ1-1; TRBD1 aligns across 8 bases. The CDR3 consists of 15 residues. V lost 2 bases to trimming and J lost 2 bases; unmatched junction nucleotides: 3. From germline, CDR1 is KGHDR and CDR2 SFDVKD. The DNA of the CDR3 is TGTGCCACCAGTGATTCGGGACAGGTAAACACTGAAGCTTTCTTT. It specifies CATSDSGQVNTEAFF.

V is TRBV6-5 and J is TRBJ1-1, with 9 bases lining up with TRBD1. Per germline, CDR1 MNHEY and CDR2 SVGAGI. The V gene end was trimmed by 2 bases and the J gene end by 11 bases; junction bases not matched to a gene: 12. The CDR3 is made up of 15 amino acids. The CDR3 here is CASSYGGQGSQWAFF. The CDR3 DNA reads TGTGCCAGCAGTTACGGGGGACAGGGCTCTCAGTGGGCTTTCTTT.

The genes are TRBV6-1 and TRBJ2-3, with D perhaps TRBD2 (6 bases). The CDR3 has 17 amino acids. Germline-derived CDR1 and CDR2 are MNHNS and SASEGT. The V and J ends lost 6 bases and 1 base respectively, with 20 bases between them. CDR3 residues: CASRSTGLGLGTDTQYF. CDR3 bases: TGTGCCAGCAGGTCGACGGGACTCGGTTTGGGCACAGATACGCAGTATTTT.

V and J are TRBV10-2 and TRBJ2-7; 9 bases match TRBD1. The CDR3 totals 15 residues. The germline V gene encodes CDR1 WSHSY and CDR2 SAAADI. J gave up 12 bases and V 0 bases, and 12 bases lay outside the gene matches. CDR3: CASSESGTGPGVLYF. CDR3 sequence (DNA): TGCGCCAGCAGTGAGTCCGGGACAGGGCCTGGGGTTTTGTACTTC.

V gene TRBV6-5 combines with J gene TRBJ1-5, with 7 bases lining up with TRBD1. The CDR3 extends over 18 amino acids. Looked up from germline, CDR1 is MNHEY and CDR2 is SVGAGI. Unmatched junction bases numbered 12, after V lost 4 bases and J lost 0 bases. CDR3 bases: TGTGCCAGCAGTTCCCAACAGGGGAGAGGGGTTAGCAATCAGCCCCAGCATTTT. Amino acids: CASSSQQGRGVSNQPQHF.

By share, this clonotype counts as medium-sized. This chain joins TRBV7-8 and TRBJ1-5; D is undetermined. This CDR3 region has 13 residues. V was trimmed by 1 base and J by 7 bases, leaving 8 bases between them. Germline loops: CDR1 SGHVS, CDR2 FQNEAQ. The CDR3 reads CASSLERGQPQHF. CDR3 sequence (DNA): TGTGCCAGCAGCTTAGAGCGGGGACAGCCCCAGCATTTT. The full variable domain, with the rest looked up from reference TRBV7-8 and TRBJ1-5, is GAGVSQSPRYKVAKRGQDVALRCDPISGHVSLFWYQQALGQGPEFLTYFQNEAQLDKSGLPSDRFFAERPEGSVSTLKIQRTQQEDSAVYLCASSLERGQPQHFGDGTRLSIL.

This clonotype was detected only a few times. V and J are TRBV24-1 and TRBJ1-2; D unclear. The CDR3 sequence is 14 residues long. Germline V gene sequence: CDR1 KGHDR, CDR2 SFDVKD. V lost 3 bases and J lost 5, with 12 bases in between. CDR3 protein: CATSDRTRRYGYTF. CDR3 nucleotide sequence: TGTGCCACCAGTGATCGGACCCGGAGGTATGGCTACACCTTC.

The chain has TRBV27 and TRBJ2-7; TRBD2 might be the D (7 bases). Trimming removed 4 bases at V and 2 bases at J, with 12 bases between. Germline CDR1 MNHEY, CDR2 SMNVEV (reference sequence). The CDR3 spans 14 residues. The CDR3 coding sequence is TGTGCCAGCAGTTCGGTGGGGGGGCCCTACGAGCAGTACTTC. This translates into CASSSVGGPYEQYF.

This chain links TRBV20-1 with TRBJ2-1; D is perhaps TRBD1 or TRBD2 (5 bases each). The ends were cut back, 1 base at V and 4 bases at J, with 17 bases in the middle. CDR1 DFQATT and CDR2 SNEGSKA come from the germline V gene (reference sequence). CDR3 size: 16 residues. The CDR3 reads CSARVLGVMQYNEQFF. For the CDR3, the DNA is TGCAGTGCTAGAGTTCTGGGGGTCATGCAATACAATGAGCAGTTCTTC.

This chain connects TRBV10-3 to TRBJ2-2; D gene ambiguous. The CDR3 totals 16 residues. The ends were cut back, 3 bases at V and 4 bases at J, with 15 bases in the middle. Germline lookup yields CDR1 ENHRY and CDR2 SYGVKD. Here the CDR3 reads CAISEDGAARTGELFF. The CDR3 DNA reads as TGTGCCATCAGTGAAGATGGAGCAGCACGCACCGGGGAGCTGTTTTTT.

This rearrangement joins TRBV2 to TRBJ1-1; D gene ambiguous. CDR1 is SNHLY and CDR2 is FYNNEI in the germline V gene. The CDR3 covers 16 residues. With 2 bases removed from V and 0 bases from J, the gap between germline ends came to 13 bases. CDR3 nucleotides: TGTGCCAGCAGTGAATTATGGGGATTGATGAACACTGAAGCTTTCTTT. Protein: CASSELWGLMNTEAFF.

This clonotype was seen a few times. The chain recombines TRBV7-9 with TRBJ1-2, with no clear D. Germline lookup yields CDR1 SEHNR and CDR2 FQNEAQ (reference sequence). CDR3 length equals 13 residues. Trimming pared 1 base from V and 8 bases from J, leaving 11 bases between. In nucleotides, the CDR3 is TGTGCCAGCAGCTTAGGGGAGACGGACGGCTACACCTTC. It codes for CASSLGETDGYTF.

The V gene is TRBV5-8, the J gene TRBJ2-3, with D uncertain. The CDR3 runs to 11 residues. Germline lookup yields CDR1 SGHTS and CDR2 YDEGEE. Trimming took 1 base from V and 5 from J, leaving 2 bases between them. DNA of the CDR3: TGTGCCAGCAGCTTGATAGATACGCAGTATTTT. Translation gives CASSLIDTQYF.